Below, 23 T cell receptor beta chains from the same sample are listed, as sequenced in a study of T-cell reconstitution after alpha-beta-depleted transplantation in children. This sample's TCRbeta library carried unique molecular identifier barcodes. One entry per CDR3 protein, called by TCRdb with MiXCR from the PCR reads. The sample yields roughly 500,000 distinct CDR3 sequences, approximately 29% seen once. Here the sequenced sample was PBMCs from the stem cell graft donor, taken from the stem cell graft. The source is a human donor who donated a stem cell graft to a child with aplastic anemia.

There are a few counts of this clonotype. This chain connects TRBV5-1 to TRBJ2-1; 11 nucleotides align to TRBD2. V trimming: 1 base; J trimming: 4 bases; junction bases outside the gene matches: 4. The V gene's germline CDR1 is SGHRS and CDR2 YFSETQ. The CDR3 runs 16 residues. The CDR3 loop reads CASSLLAGGRYNEQFF. The CDR3, as DNA: TGCGCCAGCAGCTTGCTAGCGGGAGGAAGGTACAATGAGCAGTTCTTC.

The V gene is TRBV7-2, the J gene TRBJ2-4; the match to TRBD1 covers 7 bases. V was clipped by 0 bases and J by 8 bases; unmatched bases: 13. This CDR3 contains 17 residues. Germline lookup yields CDR1 SGHTA and CDR2 FQGNSA. DNA of the CDR3: TGTGCCAGCAGCTTAGCGTGGGTTGACAGGGCAGGGGACATTCAGTACTTC. Translating it yields CASSLAWVDRAGDIQYF.

The J gene is TRBJ1-2, the V gene TRBV5-6; maybe TRBD1 (6 bases). Germline V gene sequence: CDR1 SGHDT, CDR2 YYEEEE. CDR3 length: 17 residues. Trimming shortened V by 2 bases and J by 4 bases, and 21 bases separated the two germline ends. The CDR3 reads CASSFAGPTGLTYGYTF. The CDR3 region has the DNA TGTGCCAGCAGCTTTGCGGGTCCGACAGGCCTCACCTATGGCTACACCTTC.

V usage is TRBV29-1 and J usage is TRBJ2-7, with D possibly being TRBD1 (6 bases). Trimming shortened V by 1 base and J by 3 bases, and 16 bases separated the two germline ends. Germline V gives CDR1 SQVTM, CDR2 ANQGSEA. This CDR3 has 15 residues. CDR3 nucleotides: TGCAGCGTTGAAGGTGGTCTGGGCAGGGGCTACGAGCAGTACTTC. Translated: CSVEGGLGRGYEQYF.

The J gene is TRBJ2-5, the V gene TRBV7-2, with no clear D. CDR1 and CDR2 (germline): SGHTA, FQGNSA. CDR3 length: 14 amino acids. V lost 4 bases, J lost 2 bases, and 11 bases lay in between. The CDR3 is CASSSRRLQETQYF. Written as DNA, the CDR3 is TGTGCCAGCAGCTCCAGACGGTTACAAGAGACCCAGTACTTC.

The V gene is TRBV19, the J gene TRBJ1-5, with TRBD1 as a possible D gene (5 bases). V was trimmed by 1 base and J by 0 bases, leaving 10 bases between them. CDR1 and CDR2 (germline): LNHDA, SQIVND (reference sequence). There are 16 residues in the CDR3. This CDR3 reads CASSIGPGNSNQPQHF. The CDR3 region has the DNA TGTGCCAGTAGTATAGGGCCAGGGAATAGCAATCAGCCCCAGCATTTT.

The chain is built from TRBV7-3 and TRBJ2-7; no firm D call. In germline, CDR1 is SGHTA, CDR2 FQGTGA. The ends were cut back, 0 bases at V and 2 bases at J, with 8 bases in the middle. This CDR3 is 14 amino acids long. The CDR3 sequence: CASSLTSQAYEQYF. The DNA for the CDR3 is TGTGCCAGCAGCTTAACTAGCCAAGCCTACGAGCAGTACTTC.

This rearrangement joins TRBV7-2 to TRBJ2-3; 10 nucleotides line up with TRBD2. Germline CDR1 and CDR2: SGHTA and FQGNSA. The CDR3 is made up of 17 amino acids. The trim removed 5 bases at V and 0 bases at J, leaving 8 bases unmatched. The CDR3 protein is CASSDPKLAGSTDTQYF. CDR3 coding DNA: TGTGCCAGCAGCGATCCAAAACTAGCGGGAAGCACAGATACGCAGTATTTT. The complete variable domain, with remaining parts taken from reference TRBV7-2 and TRBJ2-3, reads GAGVSQSPSNKVTEKGKDVELRCDPISGHTALYWYRQSLGQGLEFLIYFQGNSAPDKSGLPSDRFSAERTGGSVSTLTIQRTQQEDSAVYLCASSDPKLAGSTDTQYFGPGTRLTVL.

This clonotype was detected many times. The gene calls are TRBV20-1 and TRBJ2-1; 8 positions agree with TRBD2. The CDR3 length is 15 residues. The junction had 9 bases not matched to a gene; V was cut back by 0 bases and J by 8 bases. CDR1 and CDR2 from the germline V gene are DFQATT and SNEGSKA (reference sequence). The chain's CDR3 is CSARDTGGPLDEQFF. CDR3 DNA sequence: TGCAGTGCTAGAGATACGGGAGGGCCTCTGGATGAGCAGTTCTTC.

The chain recombines TRBV7-3 with TRBJ2-1; no firm D call. CDR3 length: 13 residues. Germline V lookup: CDR1 SGHTA, CDR2 FQGTGA. With 0 bases removed from V and 8 bases from J, the gap between germline ends came to 8 bases. This CDR3 is CASSLTYRDEQFF. CDR3 in DNA: TGTGCCAGCAGCTTAACCTATAGGGATGAGCAGTTCTTC. Using reference TRBV7-3 and TRBJ2-1 for the parts outside the CDR3, the full variable domain is GAGVSQTPSNKVTEKGKYVELRCDPISGHTALYWYRQSLGQGPEFLIYFQGTGAADDSGLPNDRFFAVRPEGSVSTLKIQRTERGDSAVYLCASSLTYRDEQFFGPGTRLTVL.

This chain connects TRBV5-6 to TRBJ2-4, with a tentative D call TRBD1 (5 bases). The CDR3 is made up of 15 amino acids. V was clipped by 1 base and J by 3 bases, with 11 bases between them. CDR1 is SGHDT and CDR2 is YYEEEE in the germline V gene. CDR3 in amino acids: CASSLRSGYKNIQYF. CDR3 DNA: TGTGCCAGCAGCTTGCGGTCAGGGTACAAAAACATTCAGTACTTC.

The gene calls are TRBV6-5 and TRBJ2-2; the D is unclear. Trimming left V 4 bases short and J 5 bases short, with 14 bases between. Germline V gene lookup returns CDR1 MNHEY and CDR2 SVGAGI. The CDR3 runs 15 residues. CDR3 amino acids: CASSSLDGKTGELFF. DNA for the CDR3: TGTGCCAGCAGTTCTTTGGACGGAAAGACCGGGGAGCTGTTTTTT.

This clonotype has just a few counts. The genes are TRBV5-1 and TRBJ2-1; 8 nucleotides match TRBD2. The CDR3 has 14 residues. CDR1 and CDR2 from the germline V gene are SGHRS and YFSETQ. With V trimmed by 4 bases and J by 10 bases, 10 bases remained unmatched. CDR3 coding DNA: TGCGCCAGCAGCCCCGTAGAGCGGGGGATCGAGCAGTTCTTC. Residues: CASSPVERGIEQFF.

The genes are TRBV7-2 and TRBJ2-1, with D perhaps matching TRBD2 (6 bases). The CDR3 is made up of 14 amino acids. Per germline, CDR1 SGHTA and CDR2 FQGNSA. Trimming removed 3 bases from V and 10 bases from J, with 16 bases in between. CDR3 sequence reads: CASSFLGGINEQFF. CDR3 coding DNA: TGTGCCAGCAGCTTTTTGGGCGGGATAAACGAGCAGTTCTTC.

The table lists this clonotype with a few counts. The chain recombines TRBV7-2 with TRBJ2-7; D is undetermined. Germline assignment: CDR1 SGHTA and CDR2 FQGNSA. The CDR3 covers 13 residues. The V gene lost 6 bases and the J gene lost 2 bases, with 11 bases spanning the gap. The CDR3 bases are TGTGCCAGCAGTTCCGGATTGCCCTACGAGCAGTACTTC. Protein: CASSSGLPYEQYF.

The genes are TRBV5-1 and TRBJ1-1; the D gene is possibly TRBD1 (6 bases). CDR1 and CDR2 from the germline V gene are SGHRS and YFSETQ. Trimming left V 1 base short and J 6 bases short, with 25 bases between. The CDR3 loop spans 18 amino acids. In DNA, the CDR3 is TGCGCCAGCAGCTTGTGGGCCAGGGGAATGCATGACCGGGCTGAAGCTTTCTTT. Its protein is CASSLWARGMHDRAEAFF.

In this sample, this clonotype turned up a few times. V gene TRBV7-2 combines with J gene TRBJ2-3; D perhaps matches TRBD1 (6 bases). V was pared by 5 bases and J by 4 bases, with 13 bases between. In germline, CDR1 is SGHTA, CDR2 FQGNSA. The CDR3 loop spans 14 amino acids. The CDR3 here is CASSPDRRPDTQYF. As DNA, the CDR3 is TGTGCCAGCAGCCCTGACAGGAGGCCAGATACGCAGTATTTT.

This clonotype was recorded a few times. The V and J genes are TRBV18 and TRBJ2-3; 7 bases are shared with TRBD1. V shed 5 bases and J 6 bases; nucleotides not matched to a gene: 5. The CDR3 extends over 13 amino acids. Germline values: CDR1 KGHSH, CDR2 LQKENI. The CDR3 sequence: CASSITRGDTQYF. The DNA for the CDR3 is TGTGCCAGCTCAATCACCAGGGGGGATACGCAGTATTTT.

This clonotype was found a few times. Written as DNA, the CDR3 is TGCGCCAGCAGGGGTAGGGTGTGTGCGAAAGAGACCCAGTACTTC. The encoded protein is CASRGRVCAKETQYF. V gene TRBV10-1 combines with J gene TRBJ2-5; D is unresolved. The V end lost 6 bases, the J end lost 3 bases, and 17 bases lay between the germline ends. This CDR3 has 15 residues. Germline-derived CDR1 and CDR2 are WNHNN and SYGVQD (reference sequence).

The V gene is TRBV5-1, the J gene TRBJ2-3; 12 bases fit TRBD2. From germline, CDR1 is SGHRS and CDR2 YFSETQ. The V gene end was trimmed by 0 bases and the J gene end by 5 bases; junction bases not matched to a gene: 7. The CDR3 runs to 17 residues. CDR3 sequence reads: CASSLALTSGSLDTQYF. For the CDR3, the DNA is TGCGCCAGCAGCTTGGCCTTGACTAGCGGGAGTCTAGATACGCAGTATTTT.

This clonotype was detected only a few times. This rearrangement joins TRBV11-2 to TRBJ2-3, with 12 bases matching TRBD2. CDR3 length equals 19 residues. V was pared by 2 bases and J by 1 base, with 10 bases of the junction left unmatched. Per germline, CDR1 SGHAT and CDR2 FQNNGV. In DNA, the CDR3 is TGTGCCAGCAGCTTAAAAGGACTAGCGGGATCTTTAGGCACAGATACGCAGTATTTT. Translation gives CASSLKGLAGSLGTDTQYF.

The chain couples TRBV6-2 or TRBV6-3 to TRBJ1-5, with D hard to call. Trimming pared 8 bases from V and 0 bases from J, leaving 14 bases between. The CDR3 is 15 amino acids. Looked up from germline, CDR1 is MNHEY and CDR2 is SVGEGT. This CDR3 is CASRAHDYSNQPQHF. The DNA of the CDR3 is TGTGCCAGCCGGGCCCACGACTATAGCAATCAGCCCCAGCATTTT.

This chain connects TRBV7-9 to TRBJ2-3; D is tentatively TRBD1 or TRBD2 (7 bases each). This CDR3 region has 16 residues. The ends were cut back, 5 bases at V and 4 bases at J, with 19 bases in the middle. Germline CDR1 is SEHNR and CDR2 is FQNEAQ (reference sequence). This CDR3 is CASSKTGTAGADTQYF. The CDR3 DNA sequence: TGTGCCAGCAGCAAGACAGGGACCGCGGGGGCAGATACGCAGTATTTT.